This entry is about one TCR beta chain. The target antigen is unknown. This specimen belongs to a study of T cell responses to AZD1222 COVID-19 vaccine. Repertoires were generated with immunoSEQ multiplex PCR, while TCRdb's copy carries only in-frame clones and drops some. The table lists 100,000 to 140,000 clones, approximately 88% of them singletons. Points from the study as a whole: Repertoires were collected only later (after the peak T cell response had occurred). Across spike, vaccine-associated CD4 TCRs were found, dominant at 160-218 and 743-854. Females outnumbered males among donors, who were mostly white British; clonal diversity was possibly underestimated.

CDR3 size: 16 residues. V was cut by 5 bases and J by 1 base, with 14 bases left in between. Germline V lookup: CDR1 ENHRY, CDR2 SYGVKD. This receptor was taken from an adult in good health. This sample comprised peripheral blood, obtained on day 0 of AZD1222 vaccination. V and J are TRBV10-3 and TRBJ2-2; a weak D match, TRBD1 (6 bases). The CDR3 coding sequence is TGTGCCATCAGTTCTACGGGACACTTGAACACCGGGGAGCTGTTTTTT. It codes for CAISSTGHLNTGELFF.